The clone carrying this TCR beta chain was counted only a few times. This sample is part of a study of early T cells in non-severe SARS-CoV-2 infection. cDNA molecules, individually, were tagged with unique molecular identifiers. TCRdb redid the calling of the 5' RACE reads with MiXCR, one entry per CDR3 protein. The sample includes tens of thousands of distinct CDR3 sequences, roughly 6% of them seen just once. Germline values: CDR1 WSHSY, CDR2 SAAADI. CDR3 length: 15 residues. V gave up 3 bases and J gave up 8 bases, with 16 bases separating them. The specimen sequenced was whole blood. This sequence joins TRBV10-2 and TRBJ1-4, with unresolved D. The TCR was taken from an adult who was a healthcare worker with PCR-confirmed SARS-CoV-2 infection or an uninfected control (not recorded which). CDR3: CASSEWQTEGEKLFF. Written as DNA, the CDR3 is TGCGCCAGCAGTGAATGGCAAACCGAGGGCGAAAAACTGTTTTTT.